This is a list of T cell receptor beta chains from one sample in a study of T cell responses to AZD1222 COVID-19 vaccine. Sequencing was performed with immunoSEQ multiplex PCR; in TCRdb, only in-frame clones are kept and a portion is missing. The sample lists about 110,000 clones; about 90% were seen once. The sample in question was peripheral blood, obtained 28 days after the second AZD1222 dose. These receptors were obtained from an adult who received the AZD1222 COVID-19 vaccine. Each CDR3 is given with its conserved first and last residue. Each record gives: D gene, J gene, clone size, V gene, CDR3 protein, CDR3 DNA. The D gene is left open where the match is weak. Clone size is given for some rows only: seen once, a few or many times, or a class if the clone is expanded.

D gene: TRBD1
J gene: TRBJ2-7
clone size: NA
V gene: TRBV24-1
CDR3 protein: CATSDGQGLYEQYF
CDR3 DNA: TGTGCCACCAGTGACGGACAGGGACTCTACGAGCAGTACTTC

D gene: NA
J gene: TRBJ2-2
clone size: NA
V gene: TRBV11-2
CDR3 protein: CASSPRQVYGSGELFF
CDR3 DNA: TGTGCCAGCAGCCCAAGACAAGTCTATGGCTCCGGGGAGCTGTTTTTT

D gene: NA
J gene: TRBJ2-5
clone size: NA
V gene: TRBV6-5
CDR3 protein: CASSYEGNQETQYF
CDR3 DNA: TGTGCCAGCAGTTACGAGGGAAACCAAGAGACCCAGTACTTC

D gene: NA
J gene: TRBJ1-2
clone size: NA
V gene: TRBV7-9
CDR3 protein: CASSLNNYGYTF
CDR3 DNA: TGTGCCAGCAGCTTAAATAACTATGGCTACACCTTC

D gene: TRBD2
J gene: TRBJ2-3
clone size: once
V gene: TRBV10-3
CDR3 protein: CAISESRAGGRGDTQYF
CDR3 DNA: TGTGCCATCAGTGAGTCACGCGCGGGAGGCCGAGGAGATACGCAGTATTTT

D gene: NA
J gene: TRBJ2-7
clone size: NA
V gene: TRBV27
CDR3 protein: CASSPSGFRGEQYF
CDR3 DNA: TGTGCCAGCAGCCCCTCAGGCTTCCGGGGGGAGCAGTACTTC

D gene: TRBD2
J gene: TRBJ2-5
clone size: once
V gene: TRBV7-3
CDR3 protein: CASSPSGTETQYF
CDR3 DNA: TGTGCCAGCAGTCCTAGCGGAACCGAGACCCAGTACTTC

D gene: TRBD2
J gene: TRBJ2-1
clone size: NA
V gene: TRBV15
CDR3 protein: CATSTLAANEQFF
CDR3 DNA: TGTGCCACCAGCACTCTAGCGGCCAACGAGCAGTTCTTC

D gene: NA
J gene: TRBJ1-1
clone size: NA
V gene: TRBV11-3
CDR3 protein: CASSLERGNTEAFF
CDR3 DNA: TGTGCCAGCAGCTTAGAAAGGGGGAACACTGAAGCTTTCTTT

D gene: NA
J gene: TRBJ2-7
clone size: NA
V gene: TRBV28
CDR3 protein: CASSFSRDSYEQYF
CDR3 DNA: TGTGCCAGCAGTTTCTCGCGGGACTCCTACGAGCAGTACTTC

D gene: TRBD1
J gene: TRBJ2-1
clone size: NA
V gene: TRBV4-2
CDR3 protein: CASSQGIRPGQGGNEQFF
CDR3 DNA: TGTGCCAGCAGCCAAGGAATCAGACCGGGACAGGGGGGCAATGAGCAGTTCTTC

D gene: NA
J gene: TRBJ1-2
clone size: NA
V gene: TRBV9
CDR3 protein: CASSVATGGLGNGYTF
CDR3 DNA: TGTGCCAGCAGCGTAGCTACCGGGGGGTTAGGGAATGGCTACACCTTC

D gene: TRBD2
J gene: TRBJ2-7
clone size: NA
V gene: TRBV28
CDR3 protein: CATLAGVPYEQYF
CDR3 DNA: TGTGCCACCCTAGCGGGAGTTCCCTACGAGCAGTACTTC

D gene: NA
J gene: TRBJ2-5
clone size: NA
V gene: TRBV5-4
CDR3 protein: CASSLGPQETQYF
CDR3 DNA: TGTGCCAGCAGCTTGGGCCCCCAAGAGACCCAGTACTTC

D gene: TRBD1
J gene: TRBJ2-1
clone size: NA
V gene: TRBV2
CDR3 protein: CASSEWDRGGYEQFF
CDR3 DNA: TGTGCCAGCAGTGAGTGGGACAGGGGGGGGTATGAGCAGTTCTTC

D gene: NA
J gene: TRBJ1-4
clone size: NA
V gene: TRBV3-1/TRBV3-2
CDR3 protein: CASRGADEKLFF
CDR3 DNA: TGTGCCAGCAGGGGGGCTGATGAAAAACTGTTTTTT

D gene: NA
J gene: TRBJ2-3
clone size: NA
V gene: TRBV2
CDR3 protein: CASFRGYGGGAADTQYF
CDR3 DNA: TGTGCCAGCTTCCGGGGGTATGGGGGAGGCGCGGCAGATACGCAGTATTTT

D gene: TRBD1
J gene: TRBJ2-7
clone size: NA
V gene: TRBV4-1
CDR3 protein: CASSHPGQVYEQYF
CDR3 DNA: TGCGCCAGCAGCCATCCGGGACAGGTCTACGAGCAGTACTTC

D gene: TRBD1
J gene: TRBJ1-5
clone size: NA
V gene: TRBV5-1
CDR3 protein: CASSPEGTGEQPQHF
CDR3 DNA: TGCGCCAGCAGCCCGGAGGGGACAGGGGAACAGCCCCAGCATTTT

D gene: NA
J gene: TRBJ1-3
clone size: NA
V gene: TRBV5-1
CDR3 protein: CASSPQGAGNTIYF
CDR3 DNA: TGCGCCAGCAGCCCACAGGGTGCTGGAAACACCATATATTTT

D gene: TRBD1
J gene: TRBJ2-7
clone size: NA
V gene: TRBV28
CDR3 protein: CASRETGDGEQYF
CDR3 DNA: TGTGCCAGCAGGGAGACAGGGGACGGCGAGCAGTACTTC

D gene: NA
J gene: TRBJ2-3
clone size: once
V gene: TRBV11-1
CDR3 protein: CASSLWTATSTDTQYF
CDR3 DNA: TGTGCCAGCAGCCTATGGACAGCAACTAGCACAGATACGCAGTATTTT

D gene: NA
J gene: TRBJ2-6
clone size: NA
V gene: TRBV30
CDR3 protein: CAWRARLRGNVLTF
CDR3 DNA: TGTGCCTGGAGGGCTAGGCTCCGTGGCAACGTCCTGACTTTC

D gene: NA
J gene: TRBJ1-5
clone size: NA
V gene: TRBV28
CDR3 protein: CASTTLGGGNQPQHF
CDR3 DNA: TGTGCCAGCACCACGCTTGGAGGGGGCAATCAGCCCCAGCATTTT

D gene: NA
J gene: TRBJ1-5
clone size: NA
V gene: TRBV7-2
CDR3 protein: CASSLKPGGQPQHF
CDR3 DNA: TGTGCCAGCAGCTTAAAACCCGGAGGCCAGCCCCAGCATTTT

D gene: NA
J gene: TRBJ1-2
clone size: NA
V gene: TRBV29-1
CDR3 protein: CSVESPRHGYTF
CDR3 DNA: TGCAGCGTTGAAAGCCCGCGGCATGGCTACACCTTC

D gene: TRBD1
J gene: TRBJ1-1
clone size: NA
V gene: TRBV5-1
CDR3 protein: CASSLAGGQGEAFF
CDR3 DNA: TGCGCCAGCAGCTTGGCCGGGGGACAGGGTGAAGCTTTCTTT

D gene: TRBD2
J gene: TRBJ2-1
clone size: NA
V gene: TRBV5-6
CDR3 protein: CASSLAGLAGARDNEQFF
CDR3 DNA: TGTGCCAGCAGCTTGGCGGGACTAGCGGGAGCGAGGGACAATGAGCAGTTCTTC

D gene: NA
J gene: TRBJ1-3
clone size: NA
V gene: TRBV5-1
CDR3 protein: CASSLTRDTIYF
CDR3 DNA: TGCGCCAGCAGCTTGACAAGAGACACCATATATTTT

D gene: NA
J gene: TRBJ2-5
clone size: NA
V gene: TRBV19
CDR3 protein: CASSIRPGRRETQYF
CDR3 DNA: TGTGCCAGTAGTATTAGGCCGGGCCGGAGGGAGACCCAGTACTTC

D gene: NA
J gene: TRBJ1-2
clone size: NA
V gene: TRBV6-5
CDR3 protein: CASTVGEGYGYTF
CDR3 DNA: TGTGCCAGCACCGTTGGGGAAGGCTATGGCTACACCTTC

D gene: TRBD2
J gene: TRBJ2-5
clone size: NA
V gene: TRBV9
CDR3 protein: CASSVGAGGPETQYF
CDR3 DNA: TGTGCCAGCAGCGTAGGGGCGGGAGGGCCTGAGACCCAGTACTTC

D gene: NA
J gene: TRBJ1-2
clone size: NA
V gene: TRBV7-9
CDR3 protein: CASSFPAGLNYGYTF
CDR3 DNA: TGTGCCAGCAGCTTTCCGGCAGGTTTAAACTATGGCTACACCTTC

D gene: TRBD2
J gene: TRBJ2-1
clone size: NA
V gene: TRBV3-1/TRBV3-2
CDR3 protein: CASSYGLAGGAGYNEQFF
CDR3 DNA: TGTGCCAGCAGCTACGGACTAGCGGGAGGGGCGGGGTACAATGAGCAGTTCTTC

D gene: TRBD1
J gene: TRBJ2-7
clone size: few
V gene: TRBV18
CDR3 protein: CASSPPGTGGLYEQYF
CDR3 DNA: TGTGCCAGCTCACCACCGGGAACAGGGGGCCTTTACGAGCAGTACTTC

D gene: NA
J gene: TRBJ1-6
clone size: NA
V gene: TRBV11-3
CDR3 protein: CASSLRNSYNSPLHF
CDR3 DNA: TGTGCCAGCAGCTTAAGGAACAGCTATAATTCACCCCTCCACTTT

D gene: NA
J gene: TRBJ2-3
clone size: NA
V gene: TRBV4-2
CDR3 protein: CASSQAREILDTQYF
CDR3 DNA: TGTGCCAGCAGCCAAGCTCGGGAGATTCTGGATACGCAGTATTTT

D gene: NA
J gene: TRBJ2-1
clone size: NA
V gene: TRBV7-8
CDR3 protein: CASSFDWRAYNEQFF
CDR3 DNA: TGTGCCAGCAGCTTTGATTGGAGGGCCTACAATGAGCAGTTCTTC

D gene: NA
J gene: TRBJ1-5
clone size: NA
V gene: TRBV27
CDR3 protein: CASSFAYLGQPQHF
CDR3 DNA: TGTGCCAGCAGTTTTGCATACCTCGGTCAGCCCCAGCATTTT

D gene: TRBD1
J gene: TRBJ1-1
clone size: NA
V gene: TRBV3-1/TRBV3-2
CDR3 protein: CASSQEGNRGLNTEAFF
CDR3 DNA: TGTGCCAGCAGCCAAGAAGGTAACAGGGGGCTCAACACTGAAGCTTTCTTT

D gene: TRBD1
J gene: TRBJ2-2
clone size: NA
V gene: TRBV4-1
CDR3 protein: CASDRGDGELFF
CDR3 DNA: TGCGCCAGCGACAGGGGCGACGGGGAGCTGTTTTTT

D gene: NA
J gene: TRBJ1-5
clone size: NA
V gene: TRBV10-3
CDR3 protein: CAISESKDARPQHF
CDR3 DNA: TGTGCCATCAGTGAGTCTAAGGACGCGAGGCCCCAGCATTTT

D gene: TRBD1
J gene: TRBJ2-1
clone size: NA
V gene: TRBV10-3
CDR3 protein: CAIGRDRDNEQFF
CDR3 DNA: TGTGCCATCGGCCGGGACAGGGACAATGAGCAGTTCTTC

D gene: TRBD1
J gene: TRBJ1-4
clone size: NA
V gene: TRBV27
CDR3 protein: CASSLNRGTNEKLFF
CDR3 DNA: TGTGCCAGCAGCCTAAACAGGGGAACTAATGAAAAACTGTTTTTT

D gene: NA
J gene: TRBJ2-6
clone size: NA
V gene: TRBV19
CDR3 protein: CASHAMAQAGANVLTF
CDR3 DNA: TGTGCCAGTCACGCAATGGCACAGGCTGGGGCCAACGTCCTGACTTTC

D gene: TRBD2
J gene: TRBJ2-4
clone size: NA
V gene: TRBV18
CDR3 protein: CASSPRGLAGEEGVKYF
CDR3 DNA: TGTGCCAGCTCACCCCGCGGACTAGCGGGAGAGGAGGGAGTTAAGTACTTC

D gene: NA
J gene: TRBJ1-2
clone size: few
V gene: TRBV4-2
CDR3 protein: CASSQEGIANYGYTF
CDR3 DNA: TGTGCCAGCAGCCAAGAGGGTATAGCGAACTATGGCTACACCTTC

D gene: NA
J gene: TRBJ1-1
clone size: NA
V gene: TRBV6-5
CDR3 protein: CASRRTLMNTEAFF
CDR3 DNA: TGTGCCAGCAGACGGACGTTAATGAACACTGAAGCTTTCTTT

D gene: NA
J gene: TRBJ1-2
clone size: once
V gene: TRBV28
CDR3 protein: CASSLPDRAGGYTF
CDR3 DNA: TGTGCCAGCAGTTTACCGGACCGTGCTGGAGGCTACACCTTC

D gene: TRBD2
J gene: TRBJ2-1
clone size: NA
V gene: TRBV5-1
CDR3 protein: CASSLQLAGGHEQFF
CDR3 DNA: TGCGCCAGCAGCTTGCAACTAGCGGGGGGCCATGAGCAGTTCTTC

D gene: NA
J gene: TRBJ1-5
clone size: NA
V gene: TRBV7-8
CDR3 protein: CASSLMNGNQPQHF
CDR3 DNA: TGTGCCAGCAGCTTAATGAATGGCAATCAGCCCCAGCATTTT

D gene: TRBD1
J gene: TRBJ1-1
clone size: NA
V gene: TRBV7-8
CDR3 protein: CASSFGQGIRYTEAFF
CDR3 DNA: TGTGCCAGCAGCTTCGGACAGGGCATAAGGTACACTGAAGCTTTCTTT

D gene: NA
J gene: TRBJ2-3
clone size: NA
V gene: TRBV18
CDR3 protein: CASSPFDGGTDTQYF
CDR3 DNA: TGTGCCAGCTCACCCTTCGACGGTGGCACAGATACGCAGTATTTT

D gene: NA
J gene: TRBJ1-5
clone size: NA
V gene: TRBV28
CDR3 protein: CASSPESYSNQPQHF
CDR3 DNA: TGTGCCAGCAGTCCCGAGAGTTATAGCAATCAGCCCCAGCATTTT

D gene: NA
J gene: TRBJ1-3
clone size: NA
V gene: TRBV5-1
CDR3 protein: CASRPGRSGNTIYF
CDR3 DNA: TGCGCCAGCAGACCGGGCCGCTCTGGAAACACCATATATTTT